These 20 T cell receptor beta chains originate from one sample sequenced in a study of T cell responses to AZD1222 COVID-19 vaccine (dated by TCRdb to the early 2020s). Per the publication, the time point label means: baseline before first vaccination. Library preparation used the immunoSEQ multiplex PCR assay. TCRdb took this table from immuneACCESS and kept in-frame rearrangements with V and J called. Such tables lack part of the clones; where checked against another copy, unresolved V genes explain under half of the gap, and the rest is unexplained. The sample table holds over 100,000 clones, of which roughly nine tenths were seen once. The ten most abundant clones make up around 2.4% of the sample. Source: peripheral blood, taken on day 0 of AZD1222 vaccination. Receptors were obtained from an adult in good health.

The V and J genes are TRBV4-2 and TRBJ1-5; D remains unclear. This CDR3 comprises 13 residues. Between the trimmed V and J ends, which lost 6 bases and 4 bases, there was a span of 10 bases. Germline lookup yields CDR1 LGHNA and CDR2 YNFKEQ. The CDR3: CASSSGLNQPQHF. CDR3 coding DNA: TGTGCCAGCAGTTCCGGGTTAAATCAGCCCCAGCATTTT.

Comment on this clone: The same CDR3 also results from other DNA sequences found in this sample. The rearrangement uses TRBV12-3 or TRBV12-4 and TRBJ1-1; D not certain. The CDR3 totals 13 residues. V lost 2 bases and J 1 base, leaving 5 bases between the germline ends. The DNA for the CDR3 is TGTGCCAGCAGTTTAACGGGGAACACTGAAGCTTTCTTT. The encoded protein is CASSLTGNTEAFF.

V is TRBV5-1 and J is TRBJ1-2; possibly TRBD1 for D (5 bases). The CDR3 sequence is 14 residues long. CDR1 and CDR2 from the germline V gene are SGHRS and YFSETQ. The V gene lost 4 bases and the J gene lost 4 bases, with 14 bases spanning the gap. For the CDR3, the DNA is TGCGCCAGCAGCCCCGAGGGGCTGGGCTATGGCTACACCTTC. It yields the protein CASSPEGLGYGYTF.

The chain carries TRBV28 and TRBJ1-5, with a possible D match to TRBD1 (5 bases). The CDR3 is made up of 19 amino acids. Germline values: CDR1 MDHEN, CDR2 SYDVKM. In nucleotides, the CDR3 is TGTCTTCGGTTTAATACGACTATACAGGTTGGCACTTGCAATCAGCCCCAGCATTTT. Its protein is CLRFNTTIQVGTCNQPQHF.

The J gene is TRBJ2-1, the V gene TRBV5-1; TRBD2 matches 8 bases. Germline CDR1 and CDR2: SGHRS and YFSETQ. This CDR3 region has 16 residues. J was trimmed by 0 bases and V by 4 bases; bases with no gene match: 6. As DNA, the CDR3 is TGCGCCAGCAGCACTAAGCGGGGGAGCTCCTACAATGAGCAGTTCTTC. Protein product: CASSTKRGSSYNEQFF. The full variable domain, in which reference TRBV5-1 and TRBJ2-1 provide the parts outside the CDR3, is KAGVTQTPRYLIKTRGQQVTLSCSPISGHRSVSWYQQTPGQGLQFLFEYFSETQRNKGNFPGRFSGRQFSNSRSEMNVSTLELGDSALYLCASSTKRGSSYNEQFFGPGTRLTVL.

V and J are TRBV2 and TRBJ1-2; 8 bases are shared with TRBD1. The junction had 7 bases not matched to a gene; V was cut back by 0 bases and J by 7 bases. The CDR3 sequence is 15 residues long. CDR1 and CDR2 (germline): SNHLY, FYNNEI. This CDR3 is CASSEAPTGAGGYTF. For the CDR3, the DNA is TGTGCCAGCAGTGAAGCGCCGACAGGGGCGGGTGGCTACACCTTC.

The rearrangement joins TRBV28 to TRBJ2-1; TRBD2 matches at 9 bases. Per germline, CDR1 MDHEN and CDR2 SYDVKM. With 6 bases clipped from V and 6 bases from J, the junction kept 9 bases outside the gene matches. The CDR3 is made up of 15 amino acids. CDR3 nucleotide sequence: TGTGCCAGCAGGCCCGGGACTAGCCTTGGCAATGAGCAGTTCTTC. This translates into CASRPGTSLGNEQFF.

This chain joins TRBV24-1 and TRBJ1-2, with unresolved D. V lost 9 bases, J lost 1 base, and 14 bases lay in between. The CDR3 has 14 amino acids. Germline V gene sequence: CDR1 KGHDR, CDR2 SFDVKD. The CDR3 loop is CATRPDGDNYGYTF. The CDR3 DNA sequence: TGTGCCACCCGCCCGGACGGTGATAACTATGGCTACACCTTC.

In its sample, this clone was seen once. V and J are TRBV28 and TRBJ2-2; TRBD2 matches 8 bases. CDR1 and CDR2 (germline): MDHEN, SYDVKM. The V segment lost 3 bases and the J segment 4 bases; nucleotides outside the gene matches: 7. This CDR3 is built from 16 residues. The CDR3 loop is CASSFSRTSPTGELFF. The DNA of the CDR3 is TGTGCCAGCAGTTTTTCCCGGACTAGCCCCACCGGGGAGCTGTTTTTT. Combining the CDR3 with reference TRBV28 and TRBJ2-2 gives the whole variable domain DVKVTQSSRYLVKRTGEKVFLECVQDMDHENMFWYRQDPGLGLRLIYFSYDVKMKEKGDIPEGYSVSREKKERFSLILESASTNQTSMYLCASSFSRTSPTGELFFGEGSRLTVL.

V gene TRBV28 combines with J gene TRBJ2-7, with D possibly being TRBD2 (7 bases). V shed 8 bases and J shed 0 bases, with 20 bases lying between them. This CDR3 comprises 16 residues. From germline, CDR1 is MDHEN and CDR2 SYDVKM. The CDR3 coding sequence is TGTGCCAGCCGACCCGCGGGGGCCCTTTCCTCCTACGAGCAGTACTTC. It yields the protein CASRPAGALSSYEQYF.

The CDR3 coding sequence is TGTGCCTGGAGTGGGACCAATCAGCCCCAGCATTTT. Translated, it gives CAWSGTNQPQHF. The chain combines TRBV30 with TRBJ1-5; no clear D gene. This CDR3 contains 12 residues. With 1 base removed from V and 3 bases from J, the gap between germline ends came to 4 bases. The germline V gene has CDR1 GTSNPN and CDR2 SVGIG (reference sequence).

This clone came up once. V gene TRBV27 combines with J gene TRBJ2-7; D remains ambiguous. Per the germline V gene, CDR1 is MNHEY and CDR2 is SMNVEV (reference sequence). CDR3 size: 15 residues. Trimming cost V 3 bases and J 2 bases, with 14 bases left between them. In nucleotides, the CDR3 is TGTGCCAGCAGTTTGACCGTCCCTGGGGCCTACGAGCAGTACTTC. This encodes CASSLTVPGAYEQYF.

The chain combines TRBV30 with TRBJ1-6; the D gene is possibly TRBD1 (5 bases). The germline gives CDR1 GTSNPN, CDR2 SVGIG (reference sequence). The CDR3 is 13 residues long. V lost 4 bases and J 12 bases, leaving 16 bases between the germline ends. CDR3 sequence: CAWTSGGGGPLHF. As DNA, the CDR3 is TGTGCCTGGACCTCGGGTGGGGGGGGACCCCTCCACTTT.

This clone has just a few counts. The V call is TRBV13, the J call TRBJ2-4, with 9 bases aligning to TRBD1. V shed 5 bases, J shed 0 bases, and the junction held 11 bases outside the gene matches. CDR1 is PRHDT and CDR2 is FYEKMQ in the germline V gene (reference sequence). The CDR3 extends over 18 amino acids. The CDR3 reads CASSPWGTGRLAKNIQYF. As DNA, the CDR3 is TGTGCCAGCAGCCCCTGGGGGACAGGGAGACTAGCCAAAAACATTCAGTACTTC.

This chain uses TRBV28 with TRBJ1-1; 7 bases align to TRBD1. The CDR3 is 13 amino acids. The V and J ends lost 8 bases and 1 base, in that order; junction bases with no gene match: 4. Germline CDR1 reads MDHEN; CDR2 reads SYDVKM. The CDR3 nucleotides are TGTGCCAGCCGCAGGGGGACGAACACTGAAGCTTTCTTT. Translating it yields CASRRGTNTEAFF. The full variable domain, rest sourced from reference TRBV28 and TRBJ1-1, is DVKVTQSSRYLVKRTGEKVFLECVQDMDHENMFWYRQDPGLGLRLIYFSYDVKMKEKGDIPEGYSVSREKKERFSLILESASTNQTSMYLCASRRGTNTEAFFGQGTRLTVV.

The V gene is TRBV5-1, the J gene TRBJ1-2; D gene uncertain. The CDR3 consists of 13 residues. Germline V gene data show CDR1 as SGHRS and CDR2 as YFSETQ. V shed 5 bases and J shed 5 bases, with 13 bases lying between them. The CDR3 protein is CASRVDLTYGYTF. The CDR3 bases are TGCGCCAGCAGGGTAGACCTGACGTATGGCTACACCTTC.

By its share, this clone is medium-sized. This rearrangement joins TRBV7-9 to TRBJ2-7, with D perhaps TRBD2 (6 bases). Per germline, CDR1 SEHNR and CDR2 FQNEAQ (reference sequence). The V end was cut by 4 bases, the J end by 3 bases, with 19 bases between. The CDR3 totals 16 residues. CDR3 in amino acids: CASSSRDTSTGYEQYF. The CDR3 DNA sequence: TGTGCCAGCAGCTCGCGAGACACTAGCACCGGCTACGAGCAGTACTTC.

The chain links TRBV28 to TRBJ2-7, with D maybe TRBD1 (6 bases). Germline CDR1 MDHEN, CDR2 SYDVKM. The CDR3 totals 15 residues. V lost 5 bases, J lost 6 bases, and 20 bases lay in between. The CDR3 bases are TGTGCCAGCAGTAAACGAGGGGACAAGGGAAGCGAGCAGTACTTC. This translates into CASSKRGDKGSEQYF.

V gene TRBV5-1 combines with J gene TRBJ2-5, with TRBD2 matching over 7 bases. This CDR3 is 15 amino acids long. Trimming removed 3 bases from V and 5 bases from J; junction bases left unmatched: 10. CDR1 SGHRS and CDR2 YFSETQ come from the germline V gene. This CDR3 is CASSSLLAPPETQYF. The DNA of the CDR3 is TGCGCCAGCAGCTCCCTACTAGCGCCACCGGAGACCCAGTACTTC.

This chain uses TRBV24-1 with TRBJ2-6; 7 bases are a match to TRBD1. J was trimmed by 4 bases and V by 2 bases; bases with no gene match: 7. This CDR3 contains 17 residues. Germline CDR1 reads KGHDR; CDR2 reads SFDVKD. In DNA, the CDR3 is TGTGCCACCAGTGATTCCTCGCAGGGGGTGGGGGCCAACGTCCTGACTTTC. It encodes CATSDSSQGVGANVLTF.